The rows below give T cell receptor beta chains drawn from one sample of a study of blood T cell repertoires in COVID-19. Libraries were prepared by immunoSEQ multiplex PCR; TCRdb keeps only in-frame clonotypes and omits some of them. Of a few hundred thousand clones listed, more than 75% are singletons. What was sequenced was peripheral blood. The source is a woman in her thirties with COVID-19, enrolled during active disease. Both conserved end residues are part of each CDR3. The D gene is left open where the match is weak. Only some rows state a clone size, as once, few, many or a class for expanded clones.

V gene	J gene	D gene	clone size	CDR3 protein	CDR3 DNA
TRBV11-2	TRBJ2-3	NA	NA	CASRSPFRNTQYF	TGTGCCAGCAGGTCCCCATTTAGAAATACGCAGTATTTT
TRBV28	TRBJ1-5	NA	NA	CASSLFPGNQPQHF	TGTGCCAGCAGTTTATTCCCAGGGAATCAGCCCCAGCATTTT
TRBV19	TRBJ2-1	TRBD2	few	CASSMSGRANEQFF	TGTGCCAGTAGTATGAGCGGGAGGGCCAATGAGCAGTTCTTC
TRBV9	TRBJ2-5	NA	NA	CASSVAEETQYF	TGTGCCAGCAGCGTAGCTGAGGAGACCCAGTACTTC
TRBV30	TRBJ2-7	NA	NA	CAWSREDISSYEQYF	TGTGCCTGGAGTAGGGAGGACATCAGCTCCTACGAGCAGTACTTC
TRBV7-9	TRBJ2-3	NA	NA	CASRQGGAGTQYF	TGTGCCAGCAGACAGGGGGGGGCTGGTACGCAGTATTTT
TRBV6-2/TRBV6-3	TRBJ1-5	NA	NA	CASSYWRHQPQHF	TGTGCCAGCAGTTATTGGAGGCATCAGCCCCAGCATTTT
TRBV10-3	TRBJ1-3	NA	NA	CAHEGAGNTIYF	TGTGCCCATGAGGGAGCTGGAAACACCATATATTTT
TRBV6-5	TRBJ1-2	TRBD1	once	CASSYSGQGNYGYTF	TGTGCCAGCAGTTACTCGGGACAGGGAAACTATGGCTACACCTTC
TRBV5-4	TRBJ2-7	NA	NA	CASSSGTAGSYEQYF	TGTGCCAGCAGCTCCGGGACAGCGGGCTCCTACGAGCAGTACTTC
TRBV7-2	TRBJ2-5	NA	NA	CASSLRKAQETQYF	TGTGCCAGCAGCTTACGAAAAGCCCAAGAGACCCAGTACTTC
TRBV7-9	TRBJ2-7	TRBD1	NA	CASSRDRPYEQYF	TGTGCCAGCAGCCGGGACAGGCCCTACGAGCAGTACTTC
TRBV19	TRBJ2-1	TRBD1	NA	CASSTRDRGWDEQFF	TGTGCCAGTAGTACTCGGGACAGGGGATGGGATGAGCAGTTCTTC
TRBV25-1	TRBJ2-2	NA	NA	CASSERTANTGELFF	TGTGCCAGCAGTGAGAGGACAGCGAACACCGGGGAGCTGTTTTTT
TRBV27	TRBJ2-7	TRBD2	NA	CATQREYSYEQYF	TGTGCCACCCAGCGGGAGTACTCCTACGAGCAGTACTTC
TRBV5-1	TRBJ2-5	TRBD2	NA	CASSFLGGEQETQYF	TGCGCCAGCAGCTTCCTCGGGGGGGAACAAGAGACCCAGTACTTC
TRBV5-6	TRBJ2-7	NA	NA	CASSLTGAGNEQYF	TGTGCCAGCAGCTTAACAGGGGCGGGGAACGAGCAGTACTTC
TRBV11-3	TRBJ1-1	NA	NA	CASSERSGTEAFF	TGTGCCAGCAGCGAGAGGAGCGGGACTGAAGCTTTCTTT
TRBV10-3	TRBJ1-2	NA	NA	CARGGAPKAGYTF	TGTGCCAGGGGGGGGGCTCCGAAGGCGGGCTACACCTTC
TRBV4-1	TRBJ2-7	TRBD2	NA	CASSQDWDYRRYEQYF	TGCGCCAGCAGCCAAGATTGGGACTACCGGCGATACGAGCAGTACTTC
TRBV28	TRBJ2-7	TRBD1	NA	CASSRWTGISYEQYF	TGTGCCAGCAGCCGGTGGACAGGGATCTCCTACGAGCAGTACTTC
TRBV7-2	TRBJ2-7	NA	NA	CASSLVERLEQYF	TGTGCCAGCAGCTTAGTCGAGAGGCTCGAGCAGTACTTC
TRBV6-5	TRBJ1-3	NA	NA	CASSYGEGVSGNTIYF	TGTGCCAGCAGTTACGGCGAGGGGGTTTCAGGAAACACCATATATTTT
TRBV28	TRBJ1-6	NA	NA	CASSFQGREFYNSPLHF	TGTGCCAGCAGTTTCCAGGGCAGGGAATTCTATAATTCACCCCTCCACTTT
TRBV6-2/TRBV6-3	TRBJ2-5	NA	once	CASSYGGAQETQYF	TGTGCCAGCAGTTACGGGGGCGCTCAAGAGACCCAGTACTTC
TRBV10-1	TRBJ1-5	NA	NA	CASSDRVNQPQHF	TGCGCCAGCAGTGACAGGGTTAATCAGCCCCAGCATTTT
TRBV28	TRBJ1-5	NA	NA	CASSSPTSFSGSNQPQHF	TGTGCCAGCAGTTCTCCGACTTCTTTCAGCGGTAGCAATCAGCCCCAGCATTTT
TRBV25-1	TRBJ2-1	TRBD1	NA	CASGGIPGQVYNEQFF	TGTGCCAGCGGGGGAATTCCAGGACAGGTCTACAATGAGCAGTTCTTC
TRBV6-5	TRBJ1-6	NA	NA	CASSYFPRNSPLHF	TGTGCCAGCAGTTACTTTCCCAGGAATTCACCCCTCCACTTT
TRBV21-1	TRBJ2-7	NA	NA	CASSRGVPGTGVPYEQYF	TGTGCCAGCAGCAGGGGGGTCCCCGGGACAGGGGTCCCCTACGAGCAGTACTTC
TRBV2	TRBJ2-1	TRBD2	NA	CASSLGTSGRDLHEQFF	TGTGCCAGCAGTCTCGGGACTAGCGGGAGGGATTTGCATGAGCAGTTCTTC
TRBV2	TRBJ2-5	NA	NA	CASSGALSGETQYF	TGTGCCAGCAGTGGGGCGCTCTCAGGGGAGACCCAGTACTTC
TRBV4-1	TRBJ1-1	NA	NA	CASRGGGASEAFF	TGCGCCAGCAGGGGAGGGGGGGCTTCTGAAGCTTTCTTT
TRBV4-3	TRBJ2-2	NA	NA	CASSQDSTGELFF	TGCGCCAGCAGCCAAGACAGCACCGGGGAGCTGTTTTTT
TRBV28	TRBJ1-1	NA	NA	CASSPFTEAFF	TGTGCCAGCAGCCCCTTTACTGAAGCTTTCTTT
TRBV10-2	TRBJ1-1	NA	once	CASSESGGLNTEAFF	TGCGCCAGCAGTGAGTCAGGGGGATTGAACACTGAAGCTTTCTTT
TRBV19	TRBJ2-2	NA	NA	CASSTLGGGAGELFF	TGTGCCAGTAGTACTCTGGGAGGGGGTGCCGGGGAGCTGTTTTTT
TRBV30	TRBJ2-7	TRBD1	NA	CAWSWTGPSYEQYF	TGTGCCTGGAGCTGGACAGGCCCATCCTACGAGCAGTACTTC
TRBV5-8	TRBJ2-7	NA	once	CASSFDRVYEQYF	TGTGCCAGCAGCTTTGACAGAGTCTACGAGCAGTACTTC
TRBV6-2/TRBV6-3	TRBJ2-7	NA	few	CASSSRDSHSYEQYF	TGTGCCAGCAGTTCGCGGGACAGTCACTCCTACGAGCAGTACTTC
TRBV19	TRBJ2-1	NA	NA	CASMSGQSYNEQFF	TGTGCCAGTATGTCCGGACAGTCCTACAATGAGCAGTTCTTC
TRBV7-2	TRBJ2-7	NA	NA	CASSSAQVASEQYF	TGTGCCAGCAGCTCCGCCCAGGTGGCCTCCGAGCAGTACTTC
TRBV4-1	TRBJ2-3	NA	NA	CASSQDLRTDTQYF	TGCGCCAGCAGCCAAGATCTGAGGACAGATACGCAGTATTTT
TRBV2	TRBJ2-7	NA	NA	CASSPRGPGEQYF	TGTGCCAGCAGTCCCAGGGGACCCGGCGAGCAGTACTTC
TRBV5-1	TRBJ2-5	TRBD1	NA	CASSSRTGGGKTQYF	TGCGCCAGCAGCTCGCGGACAGGGGGCGGGAAGACCCAGTACTTC
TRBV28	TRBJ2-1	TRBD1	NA	CASDQGAIDEQFF	TGTGCCAGCGATCAGGGGGCAATCGATGAGCAGTTCTTC
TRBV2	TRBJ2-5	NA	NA	CASSLSVRREQETQYF	TGTGCCAGCAGCCTTAGTGTCAGGCGAGAGCAAGAGACCCAGTACTTC
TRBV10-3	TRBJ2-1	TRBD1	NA	CAISATGATSRGNEQFF	TGTGCCATCAGTGCCACAGGGGCCACATCGCGCGGCAATGAGCAGTTCTTC
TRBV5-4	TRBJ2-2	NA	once	CASSLGLGKPTTAGELFF	TGTGCCAGCAGCTTGGGACTAGGGAAACCAACCACGGCCGGGGAGCTGTTTTTT
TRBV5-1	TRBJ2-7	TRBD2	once	CASSLESGTYEQYF	TGCGCCAGCAGCTTGGAGAGCGGGACCTACGAGCAGTACTTC
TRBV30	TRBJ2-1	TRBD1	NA	CAWSEDRGAYNEQFF	TGTGCCTGGAGTGAGGACAGGGGTGCCTACAATGAGCAGTTCTTC
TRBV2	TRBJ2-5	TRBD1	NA	CASSLDRAETQYF	TGTGCCAGCAGTCTCGACAGGGCGGAGACCCAGTACTTC